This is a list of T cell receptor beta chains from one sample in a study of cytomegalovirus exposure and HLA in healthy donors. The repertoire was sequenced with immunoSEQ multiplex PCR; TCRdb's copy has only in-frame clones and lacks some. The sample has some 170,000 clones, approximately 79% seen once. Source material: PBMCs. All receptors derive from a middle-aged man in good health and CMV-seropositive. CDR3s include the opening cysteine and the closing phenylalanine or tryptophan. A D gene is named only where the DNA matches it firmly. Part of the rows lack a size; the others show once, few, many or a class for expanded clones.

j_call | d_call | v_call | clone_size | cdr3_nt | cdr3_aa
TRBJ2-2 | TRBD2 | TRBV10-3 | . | TGTGCCATCAGGAGAGGACTAGCGGGAGGGGATCGTGGCGCCGGGGAGCTGTTTTTT | CAIRRGLAGGDRGAGELFF
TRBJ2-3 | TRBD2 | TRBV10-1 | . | TGCGCCAGCAGTGAGTCCGGAGCGGGAGGGCTAGATACGCAGTATTTT | CASSESGAGGLDTQYF
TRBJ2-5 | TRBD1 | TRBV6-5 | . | TGTGCCAGCAGGCTAAGACAGGGGTTCGGGGAGACCCAGTACTTC | CASRLRQGFGETQYF
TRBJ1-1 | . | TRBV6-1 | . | TGTGCCAGCTTCAAACAGGGATCTGAAGCTTTCTTT | CASFKQGSEAFF
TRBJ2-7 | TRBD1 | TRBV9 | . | TGTGCCAGCAGCAATACCGGGACAGGGGGCTACGAGCAGTACTTC | CASSNTGTGGYEQYF
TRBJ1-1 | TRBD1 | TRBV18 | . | TGTGCCAGCTCACCGGGACAGGGAGGAACTGAAGCTTTCTTT | CASSPGQGGTEAFF
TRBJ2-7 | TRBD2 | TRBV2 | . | TGTGCCAGCAGTGGAACTAGCGGGAGGGTCGGCGAGCAGTACTTC | CASSGTSGRVGEQYF
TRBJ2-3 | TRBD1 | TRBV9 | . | TGTGCCAGCAGCGTAGGAGGGGGGGGGACAGGGGCAGATACGCAGTATTTT | CASSVGGGGTGADTQYF
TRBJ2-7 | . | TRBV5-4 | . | TGTGCCAGCAGCAGGAACAAGGCGGCCTACGAGCAGTACTTC | CASSRNKAAYEQYF
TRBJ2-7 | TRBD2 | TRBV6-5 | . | TGTGCCAGCAGTTACTTCGGGACTAGCTACGAGCAGTACTTC | CASSYFGTSYEQYF
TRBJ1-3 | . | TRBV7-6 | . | TGTGCCAGCAGGGAGACAGTTGGAAACACCATATATTTT | CASRETVGNTIYF
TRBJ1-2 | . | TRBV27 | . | TGTGCCAGCAGTTCCTCCTCCCTAAGGGGGGGCAGTAATGGCTACACCTTC | CASSSSSLRGGSNGYTF
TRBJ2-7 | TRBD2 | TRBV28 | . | TGTGCCAGCAGCTCTCCGGGACTAACCTACGAGCAGTACTTC | CASSSPGLTYEQYF
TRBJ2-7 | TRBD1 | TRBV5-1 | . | TGCGCCAGCAGCCCATGGACAGGGGGCGACGAGCAGTACTTC | CASSPWTGGDEQYF
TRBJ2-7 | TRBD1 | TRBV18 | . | TGTGCCAGCTCACTCGGGACAGACTACGAGCAGTACTTC | CASSLGTDYEQYF
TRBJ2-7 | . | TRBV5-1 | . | TGCGCCAGCAGCTTGAGGGGCGAGCAGTACTTC | CASSLRGEQYF
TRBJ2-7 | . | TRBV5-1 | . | TGCGCCAGCAGCCCTAGGGGGGGAGGCGAATCCTACGAGCAGTACTTC | CASSPRGGGESYEQYF
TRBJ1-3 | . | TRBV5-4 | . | TGTGCCAGCAGCTTGGGCAGGGGCCTAGGAAACACCATATATTTT | CASSLGRGLGNTIYF
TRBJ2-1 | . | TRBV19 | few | TGTGCCAGTAGTATAGGTGGCAGGGTCTCCTACAATGAGCAGTTCTTC | CASSIGGRVSYNEQFF
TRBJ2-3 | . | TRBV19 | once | TGTGCCAGTAGTAAGAGACAGCCCACAGATACGCAGTATTTT | CASSKRQPTDTQYF
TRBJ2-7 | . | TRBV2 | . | TGTGCCAGCAGTGGAGACGGAGACTTCTACGAGCAGTACTTC | CASSGDGDFYEQYF
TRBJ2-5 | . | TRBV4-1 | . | TGCGCCAGCAGCCAAGGACAGGCCCAAGAGACCCAGTACTTC | CASSQGQAQETQYF
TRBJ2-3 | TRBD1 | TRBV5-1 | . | TGCGCCAGCAGCTTAAGACAGGGGGCAGATACGCAGTATTTT | CASSLRQGADTQYF
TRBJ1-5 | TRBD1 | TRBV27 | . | TGTGCCAGCAGTTTATACTCAGGGGGAGGCAATCAGCCCCAGCATTTT | CASSLYSGGGNQPQHF
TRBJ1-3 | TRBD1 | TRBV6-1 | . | TGTGCCAGCAGTGTTGGACAGGCAGGATGGGGGAACACCATATATTTT | CASSVGQAGWGNTIYF
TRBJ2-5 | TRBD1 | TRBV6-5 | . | TGTGCCAGCAGTTACAGCGGACAGGGGGAAGAGACCCAGTACTTC | CASSYSGQGEETQYF
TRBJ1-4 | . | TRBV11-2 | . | TGTGCCAGCAGCCCCCGGACAGCACCTAATGAAAAACTGTTTTTT | CASSPRTAPNEKLFF
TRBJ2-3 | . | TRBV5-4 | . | TGTGCCAGCAGCTCAAAACTAGGACAGATCACAGATACGCAGTATTTT | CASSSKLGQITDTQYF
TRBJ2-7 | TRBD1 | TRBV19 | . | TGTGCCAGTAGTCCTCGACAGGGAGTGGGCGGCGAGCAGTACTTC | CASSPRQGVGGEQYF
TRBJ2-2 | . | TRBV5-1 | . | TGCGCCAGCAGCAGATCTGGAGCTAGCCCAACGAACACCGGGGAGCTGTTTTTT | CASSRSGASPTNTGELFF
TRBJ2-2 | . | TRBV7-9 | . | TGTGCCAGCAGCTTACCGGGGAGAACCGGGGAGCTGTTTTTT | CASSLPGRTGELFF
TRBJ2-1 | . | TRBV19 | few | TGTGCCACCGGTGGGGGCCTCTCCTACAATGAGCAGTTCTTC | CATGGGLSYNEQFF
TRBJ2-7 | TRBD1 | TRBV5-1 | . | TGCGCCAGCAGCTCGGGACAGGAGTGGAACGAGCAGTACTTC | CASSSGQEWNEQYF
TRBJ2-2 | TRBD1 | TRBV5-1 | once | TGCGCCAGCAGCTTACAGGGGGCCGGGGAGCTGTTTTTT | CASSLQGAGELFF
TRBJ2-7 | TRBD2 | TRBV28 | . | TGTGCCAGCAGTCGAGACGGGGGGGGCGCCTACGAGCAGTACTTC | CASSRDGGGAYEQYF
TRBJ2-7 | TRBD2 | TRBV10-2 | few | TGCGCCAGCAACCCTAGCGGGGGGGACTACGAGCAGTACTTC | CASNPSGGDYEQYF
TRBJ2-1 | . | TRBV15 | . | TGTGCCACCAGCAGAGGGACTTCAATTTTGGATGAGCAGTTCTTC | CATSRGTSILDEQFF
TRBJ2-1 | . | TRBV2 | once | TGTGCCAGCAGTGAAGCGCTTCGGGGCAATGAGCAGTTCTTC | CASSEALRGNEQFF
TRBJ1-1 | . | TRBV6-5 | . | TGTGCCAGCAGTTCTCCTAGGGAGGAGAGGACTGAAGCTTTCTTT | CASSSPREERTEAFF
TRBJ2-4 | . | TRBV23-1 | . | TGCGCCCTAATATTTCAGGGCTCCAAAAACATTCAGTACTTC | CALIFQGSKNIQYF
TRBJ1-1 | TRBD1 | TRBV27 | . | TGTGCCAGCAGTCAGGGGGCTGGGACTGAAGCTTTCTTT | CASSQGAGTEAFF
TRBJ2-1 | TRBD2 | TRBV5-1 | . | TGCGCCAGCAGCTTGCTCGGGGGGGCCGTTTACAATGAGCAGTTCTTC | CASSLLGGAVYNEQFF
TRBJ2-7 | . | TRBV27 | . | TGTGCCAGCAGTCTAAGCTCCTACGAGCAGTACTTC | CASSLSSYEQYF
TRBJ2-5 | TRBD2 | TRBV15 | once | TGTGCCACCAGCAGACGCCTAGCGGGGCCCCAGTACTTC | CATSRRLAGPQYF
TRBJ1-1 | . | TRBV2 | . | TGTGCCAGCACCCTAACCCGCACTGAAGCTTTCTTT | CASTLTRTEAFF
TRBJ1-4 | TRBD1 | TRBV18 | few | TGTGCCAGCTCACCATTACAGGGGGGAACAACTAATGAAAAACTGTTTTTT | CASSPLQGGTTNEKLFF
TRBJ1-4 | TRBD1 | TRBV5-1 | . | TGCGCCAGCAGCTTGAGGGACAGGGGGAATGAAAAACTGTTTTTT | CASSLRDRGNEKLFF
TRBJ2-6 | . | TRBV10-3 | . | TGTGCCATCAGTGAGTCGACAGCTGGGGCCAACGTCCTGACTTTC | CAISESTAGANVLTF
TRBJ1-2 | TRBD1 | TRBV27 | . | TGTGCCAGCAGTTACGGACAGGGATATGGCTACACCTTC | CASSYGQGYGYTF
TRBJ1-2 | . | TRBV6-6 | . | TGTGCCAGCAGTTTTCGGGGGATGGAATATGGCTACACCTTC | CASSFRGMEYGYTF
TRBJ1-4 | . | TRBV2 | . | TGTGCCAGCAGTGGGGGGACACCTTTCGGGGAAAAACTGTTTTTT | CASSGGTPFGEKLFF
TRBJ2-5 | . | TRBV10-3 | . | TGTGCCATCAGTGAGGGGCCGGAGACCCAGTACTTC | CAISEGPETQYF
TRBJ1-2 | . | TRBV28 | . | TGTGCCAGCAGTTCCAGGGGACCATACACCTTC | CASSSRGPYTF